Listed below are T cell receptor beta chains from one sample, sequenced in a study of technical replicates of blood from a few donors. The method was immunoSEQ multiplex PCR; TCRdb's version includes in-frame clones alone and lacks a portion of them. Seen here are approximately 78,000 clones, roughly 92% observed once, and the top ten hold over 0.35%. The source material was T cells isolated from PBMCs. The source of these receptors is a human donor in good health. Each CDR3 is given with its conserved first and last residue. A D gene is named only where the DNA matches it firmly. Some rows mark clone size as missing; the rest say once, few, many or name a class of expanded clone.

NA	TRBV14	TRBJ2-7	NA	CASSQVGQGSEQYF	TGTGCCAGCAGCCAAGTAGGGCAGGGCTCCGAGCAGTACTTC
NA	TRBV9	TRBJ1-2	NA	CASSVGLAYGYTF	TGTGCCAGCAGCGTAGGTCTAGCCTATGGCTACACCTTC
NA	TRBV5-1	TRBJ2-7	NA	CASSLDGSLNEQYF	TGCGCCAGCAGCTTAGACGGGAGCCTCAACGAGCAGTACTTC
NA	TRBV6-5	TRBJ1-2	NA	CASSYGGHYGYTF	TGTGCCAGCAGTTACGGGGGCCACTATGGCTACACCTTC
once	TRBV6-1	TRBJ2-3	NA	CASAEGLAGADTQYF	TGTGCCAGCGCCGAAGGTCTAGCCGGTGCAGATACGCAGTATTTT
NA	TRBV11-3	TRBJ2-2	NA	CASSFWGEGNTGELFF	TGTGCCAGCAGCTTTTGGGGAGAGGGTAACACCGGGGAGCTGTTTTTT
NA	TRBV6-4	TRBJ2-5	TRBD1	CASQGQGRGETQYF	TGTGCCAGCCAAGGACAGGGCAGAGGGGAGACCCAGTACTTC
NA	TRBV4-1	TRBJ2-3	TRBD2	CASSQDLGRPDTQYF	TGCGCCAGCAGCCAAGATCTCGGGAGGCCAGATACGCAGTATTTT
NA	TRBV19	TRBJ1-5	NA	CASSTQVNQPQHF	TGTGCCAGTAGTACCCAGGTCAATCAGCCCCAGCATTTT
NA	TRBV28	TRBJ2-3	TRBD2	CASRIAGGEPDTQYF	TGTGCCAGCAGGATAGCGGGAGGGGAGCCAGATACGCAGTATTTT
NA	TRBV7-9	TRBJ1-5	NA	CASSREGQPQHF	TGTGCCAGCAGCCGGGAAGGGCAGCCCCAGCATTTT
NA	TRBV9	TRBJ1-4	NA	CASSPEGRGSEKLFF	TGTGCCAGCAGCCCAGAGGGGAGGGGCTCCGAAAAACTGTTTTTT
NA	TRBV27	TRBJ1-2	NA	CASSLNRETGYTF	TGTGCCAGCAGCCTCAACAGGGAAACTGGCTACACCTTC
NA	TRBV28	TRBJ1-2	NA	CASRLRDTVYGYTF	TGTGCCAGCAGACTCCGGGACACTGTCTATGGCTACACCTTC
NA	TRBV10-1	TRBJ1-1	NA	CASSRGTEAFF	TGCGCCAGCAGTCGGGGGACTGAAGCTTTCTTT
NA	TRBV10-3	TRBJ2-7	TRBD2	CAISRRTSGSNEQYF	TGTGCCATCAGTCGTAGGACTAGCGGGAGCAACGAGCAGTACTTC
NA	TRBV28	TRBJ2-7	NA	CASRRDTYEQYF	TGTGCCAGCAGACGGGACACCTACGAGCAGTACTTC
NA	TRBV7-6	TRBJ1-3	TRBD1	CASSPRSRTGLGNTIYF	TGTGCCAGCAGCCCACGGTCGAGGACAGGGCTCGGAAACACCATATATTTT
NA	TRBV5-5	TRBJ1-1	TRBD1	CASSLGQGYTEAFF	TGTGCCAGCAGCTTGGGACAGGGGTACACTGAAGCTTTCTTT
NA	TRBV27	TRBJ2-3	NA	CASSLWSGRVTDTQYF	TGTGCCAGCAGTCTATGGTCCGGTCGGGTCACAGATACGCAGTATTTT
NA	TRBV15	TRBJ1-3	NA	CATSSISLSGNTIYF	TGTGCCACCAGCAGTATCTCCCTCTCTGGAAACACCATATATTTT
NA	TRBV6-5	TRBJ2-7	TRBD1	CASSPRTGMDEQYF	TGTGCCAGCAGTCCCCGGACAGGGATGGACGAGCAGTACTTC
NA	TRBV27	TRBJ2-7	TRBD2	CASRPSGSYEQYF	TGTGCCAGCCGGCCTAGCGGGAGCTACGAGCAGTACTTC
NA	TRBV5-3	TRBJ2-1	TRBD2	CARSLAREGPYNEQFF	TGTGCCAGAAGCTTGGCCCGGGAGGGCCCTTACAATGAGCAGTTCTTC
NA	TRBV19	TRBJ2-7	TRBD2	CASSRVGLAGGYEQYF	TGTGCCAGTAGCCGAGTTGGACTAGCGGGAGGGTACGAGCAGTACTTC
NA	TRBV28	TRBJ2-7	TRBD1	CASSLPGTVSYEQYF	TGTGCCAGCAGTTTACCCGGGACAGTCTCCTACGAGCAGTACTTC
NA	TRBV5-1	TRBJ2-1	NA	CASSFFPGDHEQFF	TGCGCCAGCAGCTTTTTTCCAGGTGATCATGAGCAGTTCTTC